A single sample gave rise to the 24 T cell receptor beta chains below, sequenced in a study of T cell responses to AZD1222 COVID-19 vaccine (dated by TCRdb to the early 2020s). Taken with the paper, the label for time point translates to: about 28 days (+/-7) after the second vaccine dose. The library relied on the immunoSEQ multiplex PCR assay. Here the immuneACCESS table is served through TCRdb, limited to in-frame sequences with V and J called. Missing clones are a known gap in these copies; in checked studies unresolved V genes cover under half, and the rest lacks a known reason. Recorded for this sample are about 21,000 clones; around 82% of them occurred a single time. The leading ten clones occupy around 16% of the sample. Source: peripheral blood, taken 28 days after the second AZD1222 dose. These receptors originate from an adult who received the AZD1222 COVID-19 vaccine.

The chain combines TRBV5-6 with TRBJ2-1, with unresolved D. This CDR3 has 15 amino acids. V was pared by 0 bases and J by 5 bases, with 12 bases between. CDR1 and CDR2 from the germline V gene are SGHDT and YYEEEE. The CDR3 sequence: CASSLGSDPNNEQFF. Written as DNA, the CDR3 is TGTGCCAGCAGCTTGGGATCCGATCCGAACAATGAGCAGTTCTTC.

The chain recombines TRBV27 with TRBJ1-1, with 9 positions matching TRBD1. V shed 7 bases and J 3 bases; nucleotides not matched to a gene: 18. The CDR3 is made up of 18 amino acids. Germline CDR1 reads MNHEY; CDR2 reads SMNVEV (reference sequence). CDR3 sequence reads: CASILNFRDRVGHTEAFF. CDR3 nucleotide sequence: TGTGCCAGCATCTTGAACTTCCGGGACAGGGTCGGTCACACTGAAGCTTTCTTT.

V usage is TRBV30 and J usage is TRBJ2-7; D not resolved. The CDR3 consists of 12 residues. Deletions cut 1 base from V and 7 bases from J, with 11 bases between. CDR1 is GTSNPN, CDR2 SVGIG, per germline (reference sequence). The CDR3 DNA is TGTGCCTGGAGTGGAGATCTGACGGAGCAGTACTTC. Residues: CAWSGDLTEQYF. Full variable domain (missing parts from reference TRBV30 and TRBJ2-7): SQTIHQWPATLVQPVGSPLSLECTVEGTSNPNLYWYRQAAGRGLQLLFYSVGIGQISSEVPQNLSASRPQDRQFILSSKKLLLSDSGFYLCAWSGDLTEQYFGPGTRLTVT.

The rearrangement joins TRBV7-2 to TRBJ1-1, with 7 bases fitting TRBD1. Germline CDR1 reads SGHTA; CDR2 reads FQGNSA. The ends lost 5 bases at V and 6 bases at J; junction bases unmatched: 6. The CDR3 totals 13 residues. The CDR3 sequence: CASSGQGVPEAFF. In nucleotides, the CDR3 is TGTGCCAGCAGCGGTCAGGGGGTACCTGAAGCTTTCTTT.

The rearrangement uses TRBV5-1 and TRBJ1-2; D ambiguous. CDR3 length: 12 amino acids. V lost 0 bases, J lost 4 bases, and 4 bases lay in between. Germline V CDR1 and CDR2: SGHRS, YFSETQ. DNA of the CDR3: TGCGCCAGCAGCTTGGGACTCTATGGCTACACCTTC. Translated, it gives CASSLGLYGYTF.

The chain has TRBV11-1 and TRBJ2-2; TRBD2 matches 10 bases. Germline assignment: CDR1 SGHAT and CDR2 FQDESV (reference sequence). V gave up 1 base and J gave up 7 bases; unmatched junction bases: 3. CDR3 size: 15 residues. The CDR3 nucleotides are TGTGCCAGCAGCTTAGTACTAGCGGGAAGCGGGGAGCTGTTTTTT. Amino acids: CASSLVLAGSGELFF. Complete variable domain (other parts from reference TRBV11-1 and TRBJ2-2): EAEVAQSPRYKITEKSQAVAFWCDPISGHATLYWYRQILGQGPELLVQFQDESVVDDSQLPKDRFSAERLKGVDSTLKIQPAELGDSAMYLCASSLVLAGSGELFFGEGSRLTVL.

The table lists this clone with a count of one. J is TRBJ2-3 and V is TRBV7-2, with a possible D match to TRBD2 (6 bases). Germline CDR1 and CDR2: SGHTA and FQGNSA. Trimming pared 1 base from V and 7 bases from J, leaving 15 bases between. The CDR3 totals 15 residues. This CDR3 reads CASSLVGEVGYTQYF. The CDR3 DNA reads as TGTGCCAGCAGCTTAGTCGGGGAGGTGGGATATACGCAGTATTTT.

This chain connects TRBV29-1 to TRBJ2-7; D possibly corresponds to TRBD2 (5 bases). This CDR3 region has 14 residues. V was pared by 1 base and J by 5 bases, with 15 bases between. The V gene's germline CDR1 is SQVTM and CDR2 ANQGSEA. CDR3 protein: CSVEGEGRVDEQYF. The CDR3 DNA follows: TGCAGCGTTGAAGGAGAGGGTAGGGTTGACGAGCAGTACTTC.

This clone is medium-sized. In nucleotides, the CDR3 is TGTGCCAGCAGTTACGACAGCTCTGGGGCCAACGTCCTGACTTTC. It is translated as CASSYDSSGANVLTF. V gene TRBV6-2 or TRBV6-3 combines with J gene TRBJ2-6; D possibly corresponds to TRBD1 (5 bases). Germline loops: CDR1 MNHEY, CDR2 SVGEGT. V lost 2 bases, J lost 0 bases, and 5 bases lay in between. CDR3 length: 15 residues.

This chain uses TRBV28 with TRBJ2-2, with D possibly being TRBD1 (5 bases). The CDR3 has 13 amino acids. Trimming removed 6 bases from V and 2 bases from J, with 7 bases in between. Germline assignment: CDR1 MDHEN and CDR2 SYDVKM. CDR3 residues: CASSRANTGELFF. The CDR3 DNA follows: TGTGCCAGCAGCAGGGCAAACACCGGGGAGCTGTTTTTT.

This clone was seen only once. This rearrangement joins TRBV7-9 to TRBJ2-7, with 11 bases identical to TRBD2. Germline V gene lookup returns CDR1 SEHNR and CDR2 FQNEAQ (reference sequence). Trimming took 4 bases from V and 3 from J; bases not matched to a gene: 5. The CDR3 sequence is 15 residues long. For the CDR3, the DNA is TGTGCCAGCAGCTCCGGGACTAGCGGATACTACGAGCAGTACTTC. Translating gives CASSSGTSGYYEQYF.

The chain couples TRBV29-1 to TRBJ2-7; D is unclear. This CDR3 is built from 13 residues. Germline V CDR1 and CDR2: SQVTM, ANQGSEA. The V and J ends lost 4 bases and 3 bases respectively, with 13 bases between them. The CDR3 coding sequence is TGCAGCGTTGGAAATAGCCAAAACTACGAGCAGTACTTC. This sequence encodes CSVGNSQNYEQYF.

This clone was counted once. In nucleotides, the CDR3 is TGTGCCAGCAGCCAAGCACAGGGTAGTTCCTACGAGCAGTACTTC. This translates into CASSQAQGSSYEQYF. The chain couples TRBV4-2 to TRBJ2-7; the D gene is possibly TRBD1 (6 bases). Trimming took off 1 base at V and 1 base at J, with 11 bases between the two ends. Germline CDR1 reads LGHNA; CDR2 reads YNFKEQ. The length of the CDR3 is 15 residues.

The chain uses TRBV19 and TRBJ1-4; D not resolved. V gave up 4 bases and J gave up 8 bases, with 20 bases separating them. Germline CDR1 reads LNHDA; CDR2 reads SQIVND (reference sequence). The CDR3 is 16 residues long. The CDR3 bases are TGTGCCAGTAGTAGGCGGTTGGACCCAGATGGGGAAAAACTGTTTTTT. It specifies CASSRRLDPDGEKLFF.

The gene calls are TRBV19 and TRBJ1-4, with 8 bases fitting TRBD1. CDR1 and CDR2 from the germline V gene are LNHDA and SQIVND (reference sequence). The CDR3 length is 13 residues. Losses at the gene ends were 3 bases for V and 8 bases for J; bases not matched to a gene: 2. CDR3: CASSMDREEKLFF. CDR3 DNA: TGTGCCAGTAGTATGGACAGGGAAGAAAAACTGTTTTTT.

The J gene is TRBJ1-4, the V gene TRBV6-2 or TRBV6-3; no firm D call. V was clipped by 0 bases and J by 8 bases, with 16 bases between them. Germline-derived CDR1 and CDR2 are MNHEY and SVGEGT. This CDR3 comprises 16 residues. CDR3 sequence (DNA): TGTGCCAGCAGTTACTCGAATGACCGGGTTGACGAAAAACTGTTTTTT. Protein product: CASSYSNDRVDEKLFF.

The chain has TRBV20-1 and TRBJ2-1; maybe TRBD2 (6 bases). The CDR3 spans 11 residues. V was shortened by 1 base and J by 15 bases, with 13 bases between the two germline ends. CDR1 and CDR2 (germline): DFQATT, SNEGSKA (reference sequence). The CDR3 sequence is CSARGRGEWFF. The CDR3 nucleotides are TGCAGTGCTAGAGGGCGGGGAGAGTGGTTCTTC.

The V call is TRBV7-2, the J call TRBJ2-1, with 11 bases matching TRBD2. This CDR3 region has 17 residues. Germline V gene sequence: CDR1 SGHTA, CDR2 FQGNSA. V was clipped by 1 base and J by 7 bases; unmatched bases: 9. The CDR3 reads CASSLGPVAGGMNEQFF. The DNA of the CDR3 is TGTGCCAGCAGCTTAGGGCCCGTAGCGGGAGGGATGAATGAGCAGTTCTTC.

V is TRBV30 and J is TRBJ1-6, with D unresolved. Germline V gene data show CDR1 as GTSNPN and CDR2 as SVGIG (reference sequence). The CDR3 runs 16 residues. V was clipped by 0 bases and J by 4 bases, with 13 bases between them. CDR3 residues: CAWSVTPRGYNSPLHF. The CDR3 DNA follows: TGTGCCTGGAGTGTAACCCCACGGGGTTATAATTCACCCCTCCACTTT.

The J gene is TRBJ1-5, the V gene TRBV30, with a tentative D call TRBD1 (5 bases). Germline lookup yields CDR1 GTSNPN and CDR2 SVGIG (reference sequence). The CDR3 consists of 13 residues. The V gene lost 0 bases and the J gene lost 6 bases, with 9 bases spanning the gap. As DNA, the CDR3 is TGTGCCTGGAGTGTAGGAGGGGTTCAGCCCCAGCATTTT. Protein: CAWSVGGVQPQHF. Full variable domain (rest looked up from reference TRBV30 and TRBJ1-5): SQTIHQWPATLVQPVGSPLSLECTVEGTSNPNLYWYRQAAGRGLQLLFYSVGIGQISSEVPQNLSASRPQDRQFILSSKKLLLSDSGFYLCAWSVGGVQPQHFGDGTRLSIL.

This chain uses TRBV7-8 with TRBJ2-7; 9 bases are a match to TRBD1. The junction had 10 bases not matched to a gene; V was cut back by 5 bases and J by 5 bases. The germline V gene has CDR1 SGHVS and CDR2 FQNEAQ. The CDR3 sequence is 15 residues long. CDR3 region: CASSLQTGGLHEQYF. CDR3 nucleotide sequence: TGTGCCAGCAGCCTCCAGACAGGGGGTCTTCACGAGCAGTACTTC. The full variable domain, with the rest looked up from reference TRBV7-8 and TRBJ2-7, is GAGVSQSPRYKVAKRGQDVALRCDPISGHVSLFWYQQALGQGPEFLTYFQNEAQLDKSGLPSDRFFAERPEGSVSTLKIQRTQQEDSAVYLCASSLQTGGLHEQYFGPGTRLTVT.

This sequence joins TRBV2 and TRBJ1-2; 9 bases match TRBD1. The CDR3 is 13 amino acids. The germline gives CDR1 SNHLY, CDR2 FYNNEI. With V trimmed by 4 bases and J by 6 bases, 3 bases remained unmatched. The CDR3 DNA reads TGTGCCAGCAGTGTAAACAGGGGGCATGGCTACACCTTC. Protein product: CASSVNRGHGYTF.

The V gene is TRBV18, the J gene TRBJ1-1; D is unclear. The CDR3 runs to 16 residues. Germline values: CDR1 KGHSH, CDR2 LQKENI. The germline V and J ends were trimmed by 2 bases and 3 bases, with 16 bases remaining between them. In nucleotides, the CDR3 is TGTGCCAGCTCACCAACTTCAGGCAGCGAAGACACTGAAGCTTTCTTT. It is translated as CASSPTSGSEDTEAFF.

The chain has TRBV21-1 and TRBJ2-2; the tabulated D call, TRBD2, remains unverified against the DNA. TRBV21-1 has pseudogene status. The CDR3 is 17 amino acids. The CDR3 DNA sequence: TGTGCCAGCAGCACCAGGACTAGCAGAATGAACACCGGGGAGCTGTTTTTT. Translated, it gives CASSTRTSRMNTGELFF.